Sequencing of this TCR beta chain was carried out in a study of cytomegalovirus exposure and HLA in healthy donors. On this clone itself: Its antigen is unidentified.

Per the germline V gene, CDR1 is KGHSH and CDR2 is LQKENI. The ends were cut back, 6 bases at V and 2 bases at J, with 14 bases in the middle. The CDR3 extends over 14 amino acids. Study outcomes and limitations: Sequencing likely produced, as an artifact, a cluster of highly shared sequence variants. A list of 164 TCR beta chains associated with cytomegalovirus was given.

A multiplex PCR was run with 60 Vbeta primers and 13 Jbeta primers. Assay: immunoSEQ multiplex PCR; the TCRdb copy retains only in-frame clones and omits some. The table has roughly 140,000 clones, just under 65% seen once. Sequencing input: PBMCs. The sequence came from a woman aged 55-69 years in good health and CMV-seropositive. This chain uses TRBV18 with TRBJ2-7; tentative D call: TRBD1 (5 bases). The CDR3: CASSPQGDTYEQYF. The CDR3 DNA follows: TGTGCCAGCTCTCCGCAAGGGGATACCTACGAGCAGTACTTC.